This T cell receptor (beta chain) comes out of a study of regulatory T cells in long-lasting Graves disease. The CDR3 has 9 residues if both end residues are counted. CDR1 is PRHDT and CDR2 is FYEKMQ in the germline V gene (reference sequence). TCR beta libraries were built with iRepertoire HTBI primers and Arm-PCR of CDR3 regions. TCRdb redid the calling of the multiplex PCR reads with MiXCR, one entry per CDR3 protein. The table has about half a million distinct CDR3 sequences, about 20% seen once; the top ten hold around 13%. This clonotype was recorded a few times. Its matching antigen is unknown. As the CDR3 is not closed by the conserved phenylalanine or tryptophan, this likely results from a read error. The DNA is left out, because the CDR3 cannot be placed on it with certainty; the CDR3 is given as TCRdb lists it. The time point is: persistent/refractory GD, antithyroid drugs over 5 years with positive TRAb. Isolated PBMC RNA provided the starting material for the TCR library.

The study's findings and limits: With a small sample size, accuracy may have been reduced. Relative to new patients (approximately 960), persistent patients exhibited greater sharing of public clonotypes (about 3,000).

Sequencing was performed on peripheral blood mononuclear cells (PBMCs), taken when the disease was refractory, from a patient treated with antithyroid drugs. The rearrangement links TRBV13 to TRBJ1-1; the D segment call TRBD1 is taken from the table without a DNA check. This receptor was obtained from a female donor with Graves disease. CDR3 amino acids: CASSAGSII.